The clone carrying this TCR beta chain was counted between two and nine times. Its target is not known. This specimen belongs to a study of T cells after yellow fever vaccination. TCRdb analysed the 5' RACE reads with MiXCR anew, one entry per CDR3 protein. The sample holds some 260,000 distinct CDR3 sequences, approximately 5.2% seen once. The CDR3 has 16 amino acids. V gave up 3 bases and J gave up 0 bases, with 13 bases separating them. Germline CDR1 is SGHTS and CDR2 is YDEGEE. General study results and limits: The booster response re-showed most primary clones: approximately 95% CD4, about 89% CD8. In FACS-sorted repertoires, abundant clonotypes from the bulk population could appear as contaminants.

The sequence was obtained from a man aged 18 to 35 who received the YFV17D yellow fever vaccine. The sequencing here drew on CD4+ T cells sorted from PBMCs, taken on the day of the yellow fever booster vaccination. The rearrangement links TRBV5-8 to TRBJ1-3; weak D call: TRBD1 (6 bases). Here the CDR3 reads CASSWGTTFSGNTIYF. The CDR3 coding sequence is TGTGCCAGCAGCTGGGGGACAACCTTCTCTGGAAACACCATATATTTT.